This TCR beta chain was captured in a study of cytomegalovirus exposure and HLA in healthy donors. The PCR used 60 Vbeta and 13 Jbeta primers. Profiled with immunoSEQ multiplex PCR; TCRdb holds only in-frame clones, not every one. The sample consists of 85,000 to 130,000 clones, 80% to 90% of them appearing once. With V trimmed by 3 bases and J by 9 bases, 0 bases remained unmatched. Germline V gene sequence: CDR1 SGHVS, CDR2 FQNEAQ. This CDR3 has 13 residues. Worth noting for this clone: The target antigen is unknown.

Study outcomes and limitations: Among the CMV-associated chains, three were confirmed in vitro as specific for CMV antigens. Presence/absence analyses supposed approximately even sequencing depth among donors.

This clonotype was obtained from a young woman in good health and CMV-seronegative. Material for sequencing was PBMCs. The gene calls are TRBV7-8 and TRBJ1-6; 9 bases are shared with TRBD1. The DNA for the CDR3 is TGTGCCAGCAGCTTGACAGGGGGTTCACCCCTCCACTTT. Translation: CASSLTGGSPLHF.